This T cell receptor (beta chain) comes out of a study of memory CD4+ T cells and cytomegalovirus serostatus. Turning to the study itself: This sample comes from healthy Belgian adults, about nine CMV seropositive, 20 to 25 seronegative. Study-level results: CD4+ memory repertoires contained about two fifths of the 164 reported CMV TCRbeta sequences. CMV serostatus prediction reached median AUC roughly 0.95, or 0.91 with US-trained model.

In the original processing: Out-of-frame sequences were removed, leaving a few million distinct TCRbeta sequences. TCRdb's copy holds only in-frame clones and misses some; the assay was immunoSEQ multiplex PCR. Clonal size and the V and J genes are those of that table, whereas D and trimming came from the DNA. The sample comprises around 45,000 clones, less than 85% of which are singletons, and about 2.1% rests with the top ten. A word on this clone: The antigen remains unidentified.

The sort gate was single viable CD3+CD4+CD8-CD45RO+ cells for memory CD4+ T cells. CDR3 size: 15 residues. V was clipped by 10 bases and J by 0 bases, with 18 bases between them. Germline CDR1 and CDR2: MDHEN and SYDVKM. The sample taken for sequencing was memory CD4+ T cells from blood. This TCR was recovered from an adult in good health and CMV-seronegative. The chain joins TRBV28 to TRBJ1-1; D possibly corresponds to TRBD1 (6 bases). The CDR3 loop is CAIQPAGAMNTEAFF. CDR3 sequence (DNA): TGTGCCATCCAACCCGCAGGGGCCATGAACACTGAAGCTTTCTTT.